These T cell receptor beta chains were read from a single sample in a study of OX40 agonist ivuxolimab in advanced cancers. The assay was immunoSEQ multiplex PCR, and TCRdb's table has in-frame clones only and misses some. The sample consists of 70,000 or so clones, around 89% of them appearing once. The starting material was CD4+ or CD8+ T cells sorted from blood, obtained in a trial of the OX40 agonist ivuxolimab. The receptors here all came from an adult with an advanced solid tumor such as melanoma, head and neck, liver or kidney cancer. Each CDR3 is given with its conserved first and last residue. Fields, in order: clone size, J gene, V gene, D gene, CDR3 DNA, CDR3 protein. A D gene is named only where the DNA matches it firmly. Size values are once, few and many counts, or a class for expanded clones, and some rows have none.

abundance: -; j_gene: TRBJ1-3; v_gene: TRBV6-6; d_gene: -; CDR3nt: TGTGCCAGCAGTTACCCGTCAACAGCGGCCACCATATATTTT; CDR3aa: CASSYPSTAATIYF
abundance: -; j_gene: TRBJ2-2; v_gene: TRBV5-1; d_gene: TRBD1; CDR3nt: TGCGCCAGCAGCTTGGGCGGACAGGGTGTCGGGGAGCTGTTTTTT; CDR3aa: CASSLGGQGVGELFF
abundance: -; j_gene: TRBJ2-2; v_gene: TRBV7-9; d_gene: -; CDR3nt: TGTGCCAGCAGCTTAGTTGGCCAACCAAACACCGGGGAGCTGTTTTTT; CDR3aa: CASSLVGQPNTGELFF
abundance: -; j_gene: TRBJ1-4; v_gene: TRBV30; d_gene: -; CDR3nt: TGTGCCTGGAGTGTACTTAACAGCCACCCTCCTAATGAAAAACTGTTTTTT; CDR3aa: CAWSVLNSHPPNEKLFF
abundance: -; j_gene: TRBJ2-3; v_gene: TRBV27; d_gene: -; CDR3nt: TGTGCCAGCAGTTTAATGGGGCGCGGTACAGATACGCAGTATTTT; CDR3aa: CASSLMGRGTDTQYF
abundance: -; j_gene: TRBJ2-5; v_gene: TRBV11-2; d_gene: TRBD2; CDR3nt: TGTGCCAGCAGCTTAGTCGGGGGGGCGTGGGAGACCCAGTACTTC; CDR3aa: CASSLVGGAWETQYF
abundance: few; j_gene: TRBJ2-7; v_gene: TRBV5-4; d_gene: -; CDR3nt: TGTGCCAGCAGCATGGACAGCTATAGCTCCTACGAGCAGTACTTC; CDR3aa: CASSMDSYSSYEQYF
abundance: -; j_gene: TRBJ1-5; v_gene: TRBV2; d_gene: -; CDR3nt: TGTGCCAGCAGTGGACCAAATCCGGAGCCCCAGCATTTT; CDR3aa: CASSGPNPEPQHF
abundance: few; j_gene: TRBJ1-5; v_gene: TRBV28; d_gene: TRBD1; CDR3nt: TGTGCCAGCGGCCCAACAGGGGTTTATAGCAATCAGCCCCAGCATTTT; CDR3aa: CASGPTGVYSNQPQHF
abundance: once; j_gene: TRBJ2-3; v_gene: TRBV7-9; d_gene: TRBD1; CDR3nt: TGTGCCAGCAGCCCAGGGACAGGCCCCCCGGTTGAGTATTTT; CDR3aa: CASSPGTGPPVEYF
abundance: -; j_gene: TRBJ2-2; v_gene: TRBV18; d_gene: -; CDR3nt: TGTGCCAGCTCACCGAACCAGGGGAACACCGGGGAGCTGTTTTTT; CDR3aa: CASSPNQGNTGELFF
abundance: -; j_gene: TRBJ1-5; v_gene: TRBV7-2; d_gene: -; CDR3nt: TGTGCCAGCAGCCCGAGAGCGGGGCCCAATCAGCCCCAGCATTTT; CDR3aa: CASSPRAGPNQPQHF
abundance: -; j_gene: TRBJ2-3; v_gene: TRBV6-4; d_gene: -; CDR3nt: TGTGCCAGCAGTGACTCCGGCTCTCTTACCACAGATACGCAGTATTTT; CDR3aa: CASSDSGSLTTDTQYF
abundance: -; j_gene: TRBJ2-4; v_gene: TRBV7-2; d_gene: -; CDR3nt: TGTGCCAGCAGTACAGTGAACATTCAGTACTTC; CDR3aa: CASSTVNIQYF
abundance: -; j_gene: TRBJ2-7; v_gene: TRBV2; d_gene: -; CDR3nt: TGTGCCAGCAGTGAAGCCCCAGGGACCGAGCAGTACTTC; CDR3aa: CASSEAPGTEQYF